A selection of T cell receptor beta chains follows, all from one sample in a study of CXCR3-negative and CXCR3-positive naive CD8 T cells. TCRdb re-analyzed the 5' RACE reads; it lists each CDR3 protein once, without DNA. The data include 150,000 to 180,000 distinct CDR3 sequences; the top ten clones carry approximately 0.51%. Sequencing was done on a sample of naive CXCR3+ CD8+ T cells from blood. These receptors originate from a human donor in good health. Some clones in this sample may be carry-over from other donors' samples. Both conserved end residues are part of each CDR3.

v_call	j_call	cdr3_aa
TRBV7-8	TRBJ2-1	CASSLLSGSPNNEQFF
TRBV15	TRBJ2-7	CATSGGRVTATYEQYF
TRBV20-1	TRBJ2-1	CSARPPGLAGYNEQFF
TRBV5-5	TRBJ2-1	CASSSGDYNEQFF
TRBV27	TRBJ1-2	CASSWGQGRDYTF
TRBV4-3	TRBJ2-7	CASSLSDRGVYEQYF
TRBV7-9	TRBJ2-1	CASSLVPAGAVDEQFF
TRBV7-9	TRBJ1-2	CASSHPTGSGYTF
TRBV19	TRBJ2-7	CASSIGQGRPYEQYF
TRBV29-1	TRBJ1-4	CSGIVEGEKLFF
TRBV3-2	TRBJ2-1	CASRCRDIIYNEQFF
TRBV9	TRBJ2-1	CASTNFGGGNEQFF
TRBV12-3/TRBV12-4	TRBJ2-7	CASSFDGSSYEQYF
TRBV12-3/TRBV12-4	TRBJ2-1	CASSQSPEGDEQFF
TRBV5-1	TRBJ2-1	CASTVVRDNEQFF
TRBV10-1	TRBJ2-1	CATRSGRAIYEQFF
TRBV28	TRBJ2-1	CASGLTPGNEQFF
TRBV5-8	TRBJ2-5	CASSLFQVQETQYF
TRBV5-1	TRBJ1-5	CASSLGPSYQPQHF
TRBV19	TRBJ1-2	CASSGQGQGYTF
TRBV3-1	TRBJ1-1	CASSETGGWNTEAFF
TRBV25-1	TRBJ2-1	CASSPSINEQFF
TRBV29-1	TRBJ1-1	CSVNKNTEAFF
TRBV19	TRBJ1-1	CASSTDRMNTEAFF
TRBV29-1	TRBJ2-1	CSVGSGGYNEQFF
TRBV11-2	TRBJ2-5	CASSLVRPGYGQETQYF
TRBV19	TRBJ2-7	CASSIVSTSDEQYF
TRBV13	TRBJ2-5	CASSERHAQETQYF
TRBV5-5	TRBJ2-3	CASSFTGGHTNTDTQYF
TRBV12-3/TRBV12-4	TRBJ2-1	CSSTDGTRNEQFF
TRBV12-3/TRBV12-4	TRBJ2-1	CASSYPGQTFYNEQFF
TRBV21-1	TRBJ2-1	CASSTKFLVKGRSGYNEQFF
TRBV12-3/TRBV12-4	TRBJ1-5	CASRTGEGNQPQHF
TRBV7-9	TRBJ2-1	CASSSYLGGQFF
TRBV4-3	TRBJ2-7	CASSLDRDFSYEQYF
TRBV24-1	TRBJ2-1	CATKGAGYNEQFF
TRBV29-1	TRBJ2-7	CSVFENSYEQYF
TRBV5-1	TRBJ1-1	CASSLVGGQLFNTEVFF
TRBV15	TRBJ2-3	CATSTTVLLTDTQYF
TRBV7-8	TRBJ2-1	CASSPRLAGGRYNEQFF
TRBV3-1	TRBJ1-2	CASSQDGERIYGYTF
TRBV28	TRBJ2-3	CASRATGTPLGDTQYF
TRBV15	TRBJ2-1	CATSRDRVTGVEQFF
TRBV5-1	TRBJ2-7	CASSFGGAEQYF